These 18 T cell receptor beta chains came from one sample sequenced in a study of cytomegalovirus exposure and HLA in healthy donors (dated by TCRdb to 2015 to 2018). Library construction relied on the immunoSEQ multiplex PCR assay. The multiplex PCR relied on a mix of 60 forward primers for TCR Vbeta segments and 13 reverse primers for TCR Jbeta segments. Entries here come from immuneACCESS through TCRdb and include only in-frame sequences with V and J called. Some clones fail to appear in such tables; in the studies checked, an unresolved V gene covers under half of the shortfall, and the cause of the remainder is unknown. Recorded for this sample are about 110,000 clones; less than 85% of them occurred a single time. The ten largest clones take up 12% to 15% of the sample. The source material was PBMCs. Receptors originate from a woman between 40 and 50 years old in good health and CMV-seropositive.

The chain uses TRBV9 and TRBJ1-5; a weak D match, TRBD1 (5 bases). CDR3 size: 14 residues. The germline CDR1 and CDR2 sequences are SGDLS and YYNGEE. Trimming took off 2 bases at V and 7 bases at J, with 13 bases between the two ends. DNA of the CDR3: TGTGCCAGCAGCGTTCGGGACTGGGGACAGCCCCAGCATTTT. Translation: CASSVRDWGQPQHF. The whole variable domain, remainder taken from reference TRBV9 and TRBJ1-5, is DSGVTQTPKHLITATGQRVTLRCSPRSGDLSVYWYQQSLDQGLQFLIQYYNGEERAKGNILERFSAQQFPDLHSELNLSSLELGDSALYFCASSVRDWGQPQHFGDGTRLSIL.

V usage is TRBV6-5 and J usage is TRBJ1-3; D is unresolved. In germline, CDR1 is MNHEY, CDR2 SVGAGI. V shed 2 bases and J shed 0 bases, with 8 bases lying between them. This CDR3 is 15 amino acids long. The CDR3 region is CASSYDFPSGNTIYF. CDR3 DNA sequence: TGTGCCAGCAGTTACGACTTCCCCTCTGGAAACACCATATATTTT.

CDR3 nucleotide sequence: TGCGCCAGCAGCCTCGGACAGGGCTCCTACAATGAGCAGTTCTTC. As protein: CASSLGQGSYNEQFF. The chain carries TRBV4-3 and TRBJ2-1; 8 bases agree with TRBD1. Germline CDR1 and CDR2: LGHNA and YSLEER. The V and J ends lost 4 bases and 0 bases, in that order; junction bases with no gene match: 2. The CDR3 runs to 15 residues.

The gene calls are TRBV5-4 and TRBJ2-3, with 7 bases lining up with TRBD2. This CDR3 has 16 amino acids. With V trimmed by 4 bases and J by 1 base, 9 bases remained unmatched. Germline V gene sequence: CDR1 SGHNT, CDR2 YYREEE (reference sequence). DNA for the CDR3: TGTGCCAGCAGCCACAAGGAGGCGGGGGGCACAGATACGCAGTATTTT. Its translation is CASSHKEAGGTDTQYF.

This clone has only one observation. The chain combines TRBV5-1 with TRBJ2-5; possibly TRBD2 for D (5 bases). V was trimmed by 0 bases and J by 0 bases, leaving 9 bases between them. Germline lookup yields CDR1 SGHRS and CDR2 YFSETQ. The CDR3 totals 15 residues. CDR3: CASSLGSGNQETQYF. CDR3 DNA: TGCGCCAGCAGCTTGGGGTCCGGGAACCAAGAGACCCAGTACTTC.

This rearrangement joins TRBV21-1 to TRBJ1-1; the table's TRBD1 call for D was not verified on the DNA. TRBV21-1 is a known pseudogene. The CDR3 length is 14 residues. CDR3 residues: CASSKTGTHTEAFF. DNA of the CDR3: TGTGCCAGCAGCAAAACAGGGACACACACTGAAGCTTTCTTT.

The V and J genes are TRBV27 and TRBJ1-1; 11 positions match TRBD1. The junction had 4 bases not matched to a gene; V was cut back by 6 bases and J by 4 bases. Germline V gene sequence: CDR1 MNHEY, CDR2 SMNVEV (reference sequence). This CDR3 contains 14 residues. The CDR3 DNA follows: TGTGCCAGCAGGTTGGGACAGGGGGGCACTGAAGCTTTCTTT. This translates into CASRLGQGGTEAFF.

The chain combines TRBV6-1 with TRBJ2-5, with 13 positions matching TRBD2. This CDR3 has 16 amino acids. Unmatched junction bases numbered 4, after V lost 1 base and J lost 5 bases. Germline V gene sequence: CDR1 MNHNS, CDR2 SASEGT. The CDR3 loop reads CASSEELAGGSETQYF. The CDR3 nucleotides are TGTGCCAGCAGTGAAGAACTAGCGGGGGGGTCGGAGACCCAGTACTTC.

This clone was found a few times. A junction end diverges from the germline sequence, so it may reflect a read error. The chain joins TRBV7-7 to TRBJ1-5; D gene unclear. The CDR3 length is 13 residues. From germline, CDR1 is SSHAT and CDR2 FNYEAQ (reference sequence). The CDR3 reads CASSTGRDQPQHF. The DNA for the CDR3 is TGTGCTAGCAGTACTGGGCGAGATCAGCCCCAGCATTTT. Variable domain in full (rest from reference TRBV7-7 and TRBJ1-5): GAGVSQSPRYKVTKRGQDVTLRCDPISSHATLYWYQQALGQGPEFLTYFNYEAQPDKSGLPSDRFSAERPEGSISTLTIQRTEQRDSAMYRCASSTGRDQPQHFGDGTRLSIL.

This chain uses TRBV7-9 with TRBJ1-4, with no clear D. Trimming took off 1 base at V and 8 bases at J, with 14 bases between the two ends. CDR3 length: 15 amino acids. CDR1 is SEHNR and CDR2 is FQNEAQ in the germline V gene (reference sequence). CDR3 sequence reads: CASSLVSGGGEKLFF. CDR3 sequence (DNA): TGTGCCAGCAGCTTAGTCAGTGGCGGTGGCGAAAAACTGTTTTTT.

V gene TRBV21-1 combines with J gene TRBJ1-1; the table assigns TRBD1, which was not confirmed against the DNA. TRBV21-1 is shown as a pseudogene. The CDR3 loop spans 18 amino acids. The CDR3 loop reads CASSKVKARQGTLTEAFF. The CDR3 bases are TGTGCCAGCAGCAAAGTAAAAGCGAGACAGGGAACGCTCACTGAAGCTTTCTTT.

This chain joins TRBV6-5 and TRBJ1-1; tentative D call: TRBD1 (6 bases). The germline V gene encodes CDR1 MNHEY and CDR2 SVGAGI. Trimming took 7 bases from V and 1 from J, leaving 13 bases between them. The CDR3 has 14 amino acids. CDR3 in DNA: TGTGCCAGCACCCCACAGGGTTGGAACACTGAAGCTTTCTTT. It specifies CASTPQGWNTEAFF.

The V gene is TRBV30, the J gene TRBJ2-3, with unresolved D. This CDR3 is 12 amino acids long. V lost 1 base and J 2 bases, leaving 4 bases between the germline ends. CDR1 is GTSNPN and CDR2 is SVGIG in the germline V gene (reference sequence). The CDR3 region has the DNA TGTGCCTGGAGTGATAACACAGATACGCAGTATTTT. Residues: CAWSDNTDTQYF. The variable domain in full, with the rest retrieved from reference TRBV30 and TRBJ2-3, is SQTIHQWPATLVQPVGSPLSLECTVEGTSNPNLYWYRQAAGRGLQLLFYSVGIGQISSEVPQNLSASRPQDRQFILSSKKLLLSDSGFYLCAWSDNTDTQYFGPGTRLTVL.

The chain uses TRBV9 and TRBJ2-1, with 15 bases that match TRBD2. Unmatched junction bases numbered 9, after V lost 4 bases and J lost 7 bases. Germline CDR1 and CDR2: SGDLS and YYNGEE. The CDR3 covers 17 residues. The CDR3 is CASSLTPGTSGGNEQFF. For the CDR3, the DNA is TGTGCCAGCAGCTTAACCCCCGGGACTAGCGGGGGGAATGAGCAGTTCTTC.

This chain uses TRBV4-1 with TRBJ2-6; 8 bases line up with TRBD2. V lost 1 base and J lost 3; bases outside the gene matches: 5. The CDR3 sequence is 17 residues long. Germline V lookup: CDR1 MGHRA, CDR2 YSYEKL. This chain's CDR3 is CASSQVSGGLGANVLTF. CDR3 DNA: TGCGCCAGCAGCCAAGTGTCGGGGGGGCTTGGGGCCAACGTCCTGACTTTC.

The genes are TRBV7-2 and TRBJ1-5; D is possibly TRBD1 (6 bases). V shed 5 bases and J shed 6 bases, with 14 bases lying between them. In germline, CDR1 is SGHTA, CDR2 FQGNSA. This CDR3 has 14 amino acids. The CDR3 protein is CASSEGGPGQPQHF. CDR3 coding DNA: TGTGCCAGCAGCGAGGGGGGGCCGGGTCAGCCCCAGCATTTT.

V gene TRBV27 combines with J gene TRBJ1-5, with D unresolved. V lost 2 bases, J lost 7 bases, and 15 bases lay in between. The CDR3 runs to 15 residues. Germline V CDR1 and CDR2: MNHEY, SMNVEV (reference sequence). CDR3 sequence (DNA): TGTGCCAGCAGTTTACGGGAAGATAGTCGGCAGCCCCAGCATTTT. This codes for CASSLREDSRQPQHF.

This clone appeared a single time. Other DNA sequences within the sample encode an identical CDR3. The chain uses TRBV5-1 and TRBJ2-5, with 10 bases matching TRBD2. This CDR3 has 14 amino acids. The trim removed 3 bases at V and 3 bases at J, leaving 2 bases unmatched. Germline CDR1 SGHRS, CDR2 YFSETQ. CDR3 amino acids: CASSSSGGEETQYF. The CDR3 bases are TGCGCCAGCAGCTCGAGCGGGGGGGAAGAGACCCAGTACTTC.